This TCR beta chain emerged from a study of shared clonotypes between healthy human individuals. Overall study findings and caveats: Clonotype sharing among donors was thought likely to change with sequencing depth.

For this clone: Its antigen is undetermined.

Profiled with immunoSEQ multiplex PCR; TCRdb holds only in-frame clones, not every one. This table holds about 670,000 clones, approximately 79% found once. The CDR3 loop spans 11 amino acids. The germline V gene has CDR1 MDHEN and CDR2 SYDVKM. Trimming left V 6 bases short and J 6 bases short, with 9 bases between. The material sequenced was memory CD4+ T cells sorted from blood. Documented subset: CD45RA-negative fraction. The sequence derives from a woman in her twenties or thirties in good health. The gene calls are TRBV28 and TRBJ2-7, with no clear D. DNA of the CDR3: TGTGCCAGCAGGCTAGTAGGCGAGCAGTACTTC. Translation gives CASRLVGEQYF. The entire variable domain, with the rest obtained from reference TRBV28 and TRBJ2-7, is as follows: DVKVTQSSRYLVKRTGEKVFLECVQDMDHENMFWYRQDPGLGLRLIYFSYDVKMKEKGDIPEGYSVSREKKERFSLILESASTNQTSMYLCASRLVGEQYFGPGTRLTVT.